The sample holds one count of the clone carrying this T cell receptor (beta chain). Its antigen is unknown. The sample originates from a study of cytomegalovirus exposure and HLA in healthy donors. Study-wide results and limits: Cytomegalovirus status was reportedly diagnosed by the classifier with high specificity and sensitivity. The study put roughly 160 TCR beta chains on its list as cytomegalovirus-associated.

These donors were members of the roughly 120-subject validation cohort, a group separate from the roughly 670-subject first cohort. Sequencing used immunoSEQ multiplex PCR; TCRdb keeps in-frame clones, though not all of them. The data contain some 170,000 clones, approximately 87% of them singletons. The V and J ends lost 5 bases and 3 bases, in that order; junction bases with no gene match: 7. CDR3 length: 14 residues. Germline values: CDR1 MDHEN, CDR2 SYDVKM. Material for sequencing was PBMCs. The TCR originated in a woman in her thirties in good health and CMV-seronegative. The rearrangement links TRBV28 to TRBJ2-7; 7 positions match TRBD1. In nucleotides, the CDR3 is TGTGCCAGCAGTCTGACAGGGAGATACTACGAGCAGTACTTC. It yields the protein CASSLTGRYYEQYF.